These 7 T cell receptor beta chains were sequenced from one sample in a study of OX40 agonist ivuxolimab in advanced cancers. The assay was immunoSEQ multiplex PCR, and TCRdb's table has in-frame clones only and misses some. The sample consists of about 81,000 clones, more than 70% of them appearing once. The sequencing here drew on CD4+ or CD8+ T cells sorted from blood, taken in a trial of the OX40 agonist ivuxolimab. Source of these receptors: an adult with an advanced solid tumor such as melanoma, head and neck, liver or kidney cancer.

This chain links TRBV5-6 with TRBJ2-2; 8 bases are shared with TRBD1. The germline V gene has CDR1 SGHDT and CDR2 YYEEEE. Losses at the gene ends were 4 bases for V and 7 bases for J; bases not matched to a gene: 9. The CDR3 extends over 15 amino acids. CDR3 in DNA: TGTGCCAGCAGCCTCCTGGACAGGGTTCTCGGGGAGCTGTTTTTT. Its translation: CASSLLDRVLGELFF.

A word on this clone: Given the absence of the conserved phenylalanine or tryptophan at the CDR3 end, a read error is likely. The gene calls are TRBV6-5 and TRBJ1-6; possibly TRBD1 for D (6 bases). Germline V gene lookup returns CDR1 MNHEY and CDR2 SVGAGI. There are 14 residues in the CDR3. V lost 6 bases, J lost 9 bases, and 15 bases lay in between. CDR3: CASRIGGLGSPLHL. In nucleotides, the CDR3 is TGTGCCAGCAGGATTGGGGGCCTGGGTTCACCCCTCCACCTT.

With respect to this clone: Other DNA sequences from this sample encode an identical CDR3 as well. The chain employs TRBV7-9 and TRBJ1-1, with D unresolved. Trimming shortened V by 5 bases and J by 1 base, and 11 bases separated the two germline ends. The CDR3 runs to 14 residues. Germline assignment: CDR1 SEHNR and CDR2 FQNEAQ (reference sequence). CDR3 coding DNA: TGTGCCAGCAGCCCCCGGGTGGGGAACACTGAAGCTTTCTTT. Protein: CASSPRVGNTEAFF.

This clone was seen a few times. The chain uses TRBV4-2 and TRBJ2-2, with D possibly TRBD2 on 6 matching bases. CDR3 length: 18 amino acids. V gave up 1 base and J gave up 1 base, with 16 bases separating them. Germline V gene data show CDR1 as LGHNA and CDR2 as YNFKEQ. CDR3 sequence: CASSQGVGRLVNTGELFF. Written as DNA, the CDR3 is TGTGCCAGCAGCCAAGGGGTTGGGAGACTAGTGAACACCGGGGAGCTGTTTTTT.

This sequence joins TRBV6-5 and TRBJ1-1, with D possibly TRBD1 on 5 matching bases. From germline, CDR1 is MNHEY and CDR2 SVGAGI. This CDR3 is 15 amino acids long. Trimming took 6 bases from V and 2 from J, leaving 16 bases between them. This CDR3 reads CASRSWLGDNTEAFF. The CDR3 DNA sequence: TGTGCCAGCAGGTCCTGGTTGGGGGATAACACTGAAGCTTTCTTT.

A single count supports this clone. The gene calls are TRBV7-2 and TRBJ2-3; 9 bases fit TRBD2. Trimming cost V 5 bases and J 3 bases; bases outside gene matches: 9. This CDR3 comprises 16 residues. From germline, CDR1 is SGHTA and CDR2 FQGNSA. CDR3: CASSVYSGGGTDTQYF. In DNA form, the CDR3 reads TGTGCCAGCAGCGTATATAGCGGGGGTGGGACAGATACGCAGTATTTT.

This CDR3 is CASSPTDSGNTIYF. The CDR3 DNA follows: TGTGCCAGCAGCCCGACAGACTCTGGAAACACCATATATTTT. The chain joins TRBV7-8 to TRBJ1-3, with TRBD1 as a possible D gene (5 bases). Germline CDR1 SGHVS, CDR2 FQNEAQ. Trimming left V 5 bases short and J 0 bases short, with 8 bases between. The CDR3 covers 14 residues.